The 10 T cell receptor beta chains in this list originate from one sample, sequenced in a study of blood T cell repertoires in COVID-19. Sequencing used immunoSEQ multiplex PCR; TCRdb keeps in-frame clones, though not all of them. The sample lists 150,000 or so clones, around 83% seen once, with about 10% in the top ten. Input material: PBMCs or T cells enriched from blood (not recorded which). The origin of the receptors is a man aged 50-59 years who had recovered from COVID-19.

V usage is TRBV27 and J usage is TRBJ1-4; D is unclear. With 10 bases removed from V and 0 bases from J, the gap between germline ends came to 9 bases. Germline CDR1 reads MNHEY; CDR2 reads SMNVEV (reference sequence). This CDR3 has 13 amino acids. This CDR3 is CATSSATNEKLFF. The CDR3 DNA reads as TGTGCCACCTCGTCAGCAACTAATGAAAAACTGTTTTTT.

J is TRBJ1-2 and V is TRBV28, with 8 nucleotides matching TRBD1. With V trimmed by 5 bases and J by 3 bases, 8 bases remained unmatched. The germline CDR1 and CDR2 sequences are MDHEN and SYDVKM. This CDR3 is built from 15 residues. The CDR3 is CASSPVDREHYGYTF. CDR3 in DNA: TGTGCCAGCAGTCCAGTGGACAGGGAGCACTATGGCTACACCTTC.

The rearrangement joins TRBV7-2 to TRBJ2-1, with a possible D match to TRBD1 (6 bases). With 5 bases removed from V and 7 bases from J, the gap between germline ends came to 21 bases. The CDR3 has 16 residues. Germline V gene sequence: CDR1 SGHTA, CDR2 FQGNSA. CDR3 loop: CASSPNGQPGENEQFF. The CDR3 region has the DNA TGTGCCAGCAGCCCTAACGGACAGCCCGGGGAAAATGAGCAGTTCTTC.

The V gene is TRBV7-9, the J gene TRBJ1-4; possibly TRBD1 for D (5 bases). Germline V gene lookup returns CDR1 SEHNR and CDR2 FQNEAQ (reference sequence). The CDR3 has 17 amino acids. The V gene lost 1 base and the J gene lost 0 bases, with 12 bases spanning the gap. For the CDR3, the DNA is TGTGCCAGCAGCTTAGATACCCGGGGGACAACTAATGAAAAACTGTTTTTT. It encodes CASSLDTRGTTNEKLFF.

The table lists this clone with a count of one. This chain connects TRBV6-1 to TRBJ2-1, with D tentatively TRBD1 (5 bases). The CDR3 is made up of 15 amino acids. Trimming took 3 bases from V and 3 from J, leaving 12 bases between them. CDR1 MNHNS and CDR2 SASEGT come from the germline V gene. The CDR3 reads CASSEAGMGYNEQFF. The CDR3 coding sequence is TGTGCCAGCAGTGAGGCAGGGATGGGCTACAATGAGCAGTTCTTC.

The chain recombines TRBV30 with TRBJ1-5, with D tentatively TRBD1 (6 bases). This CDR3 has 14 residues. The germline CDR1 and CDR2 sequences are GTSNPN and SVGIG (reference sequence). The V and J ends lost 0 bases and 7 bases respectively, with 13 bases between them. CDR3 sequence reads: CAWSVRGGDQPQHF. In DNA form, the CDR3 reads TGTGCCTGGAGTGTACGAGGGGGGGACCAGCCCCAGCATTTT.

The chain links TRBV5-4 to TRBJ2-5; 7 nucleotides line up with TRBD2. CDR3 length equals 13 residues. After removal of 0 bases from V and 6 bases from J, the junction contained 2 bases not matched to a gene. The germline V gene encodes CDR1 SGHNT and CDR2 YYREEE (reference sequence). As DNA, the CDR3 is TGTGCCAGCAGCTTGGCGGGGGGAAAGACCCAGTACTTC. The encoded protein is CASSLAGGKTQYF. The variable domain in full, completed from reference TRBV5-4 and TRBJ2-5, reads ETGVTQSPTHLIKTRGQQVTLRCSSQSGHNTVSWYQQALGQGPQFIFQYYREEENGRGNFPPRFSGLQFPNYSSELNVNALELDDSALYLCASSLAGGKTQYFGPGTRLLVL.

The V and J genes are TRBV6-1 and TRBJ2-5; 8 bases are shared with TRBD2. This CDR3 has 16 amino acids. Germline CDR1 MNHNS, CDR2 SASEGT. Trimming cost V 0 bases and J 5 bases; bases outside gene matches: 8. The CDR3 DNA is TGTGCCAGCAGTGAAGCGAGTAGCGGGGTGAGGGAGACCCAGTACTTC. This codes for CASSEASSGVRETQYF.

The count of this clone is one. V and J are TRBV19 and TRBJ1-2, with D unclear. V was trimmed by 0 bases and J by 4 bases, leaving 12 bases between them. The CDR3 runs to 15 residues. Germline V gene sequence: CDR1 LNHDA, CDR2 SQIVND (reference sequence). This CDR3 is CASSIEEGQRYGYTF. In DNA form, the CDR3 reads TGTGCCAGTAGTATAGAGGAGGGTCAGCGCTATGGCTACACCTTC.

The chain recombines TRBV4-1 with TRBJ1-4; 10 nucleotides match TRBD1. There are 15 residues in the CDR3. From germline, CDR1 is MGHRA and CDR2 YSYEKL. With 3 bases clipped from V and 7 bases from J, the junction kept 5 bases outside the gene matches. CDR3: CASSHPTGGSEKLFF. CDR3 DNA sequence: TGCGCCAGCAGCCACCCGACAGGGGGCTCTGAAAAACTGTTTTTT.